These T cell receptor beta chains were read from a single sample in a study of T-cell reconstitution after alpha-beta-depleted transplantation in children. TCRdb re-called the PCR reads with MiXCR, one entry per CDR3 protein. The sample gives 300,000 to 400,000 distinct CDR3 sequences, around 16% of which show up once; about 41% is in the top ten. The material sequenced was PBMCs, mostly from graft donor cells, taken 360 days after TCRalphabeta/CD19-depleted stem cell transplant. These receptors came from a male patient between 2 and 15 years old who had a stem cell transplant for acute lymphoblastic leukemia, so the T cells may come from the graft donor. CDR3s include the opening cysteine and the closing phenylalanine or tryptophan. A D gene is named only where the DNA matches it firmly. Where a row states a size, it is once, few, many or the class of an expanded clone; other rows omit it.

d_call	v_call	j_call	clone_size	cdr3_aa	cdr3_nt
TRBD1	TRBV10-3	TRBJ1-5	many	CAIRGTDSNQPQHF	TGTGCCATCAGAGGGACAGATAGCAATCAGCCCCAGCATTTT
-	TRBV29-1	TRBJ2-1	-	CSVERERGNEQFF	TGCAGCGTTGAAAGAGAGAGAGGCAATGAGCAGTTCTTC
-	TRBV11-2	TRBJ1-2	few	CASSLEPPIVGYGYTF	TGTGCCAGCAGCTTAGAACCTCCGATAGTAGGCTATGGCTACACCTTC
TRBD2	TRBV4-1	TRBJ2-7	-	CASSQAGLAGSEQYF	TGCGCCAGCAGCCAAGCGGGACTAGCGGGAAGCGAGCAGTACTTC
-	TRBV20-1	TRBJ2-5	few	CSARSSFKETQYF	TGCAGTGCTAGGTCCTCATTTAAAGAGACCCAGTACTTC
-	TRBV4-3	TRBJ1-2	-	CASSQDLDDGYTF	TGCGCCAGCAGCCAAGACCTGGACGATGGCTACACCTTC
-	TRBV15	TRBJ1-4	many	CATSRGYGAVNEKLFF	TGTGCCACTTCACGGGGATATGGGGCGGTAAATGAAAAACTGTTTTTT
-	TRBV20-1	TRBJ2-5	many	CSASPTAQETQYF	TGCAGTGCTAGTCCGACAGCCCAAGAGACCCAGTACTTC
TRBD1	TRBV4-2	TRBJ2-7	few	CASSQDPTDRDEQYF	TGTGCCAGCAGCCAAGACCCAACCGACAGGGACGAGCAGTACTTC
-	TRBV4-1	TRBJ1-6	-	CASSQPGHTFNSPLHF	TGCGCCAGCAGCCAACCGGGACACACATTTAATTCACCCCTCCACTTT
-	TRBV15	TRBJ2-1	-	CATSRDSTGAYNEQFF	TGTGCCACCAGCAGAGATTCGACGGGTGCCTACAATGAGCAGTTCTTC
TRBD2	TRBV4-3	TRBJ2-1	many	CASSQEGETSGAYNEQFF	TGCGCCAGCAGCCAAGAGGGAGAGACTAGCGGAGCCTACAATGAGCAGTTCTTC
-	TRBV5-1	TRBJ1-1	few	CASSLGTGGNTEAFF	TGCGCCAGCAGCTTGGGCACCGGAGGGAACACTGAAGCTTTCTTT
-	TRBV28	TRBJ1-1	-	CASSLGQFEAFF	TGTGCCAGCAGTTTAGGACAGTTTGAAGCTTTCTTT
-	TRBV15	TRBJ2-1	-	CATSRLASYNEQFF	TGTGCCACCAGCAGGCTAGCCTCCTACAATGAGCAGTTCTTC
-	TRBV29-1	TRBJ1-3	-	CSVLQPGNTIYF	TGCAGCGTACTTCAGCCCGGAAACACCATATATTTT
-	TRBV9	TRBJ2-1	-	CASSVASWSDNEQFF	TGTGCCAGCAGCGTAGCAAGCTGGTCCGACAATGAGCAGTTCTTC
TRBD2	TRBV4-3	TRBJ2-1	-	CASSHLAGTYNEQFF	TGCGCCAGCAGCCACCTAGCGGGGACCTACAATGAGCAGTTCTTC
TRBD1	TRBV20-1	TRBJ2-7	-	CSAGGTSYEQYF	TGCAGCGCAGGGGGCACTTCCTACGAGCAGTACTTC
TRBD1	TRBV5-5	TRBJ1-3	many	CASSKTATGGAGNTIYF	TGTGCCAGCAGCAAAACTGCTACAGGGGGTGCCGGAAACACCATATATTTT
-	TRBV4-3	TRBJ2-3	-	CASSQKLLDTQYF	TGCGCCAGCAGCCAAAAGTTGTTAGATACGCAGTATTTT
TRBD2	TRBV13	TRBJ2-1	-	CASSLGQGASGTLTDNEQFF	TGTGCCAGCAGCTTAGGCCAAGGGGCTAGCGGGACCCTGACGGACAATGAGCAGTTCTTC
TRBD1	TRBV12-3/TRBV12-4	TRBJ2-2	many	CASSSRVTLRTGTGELFF	TGTGCCAGCAGTTCTCGGGTCACACTACGGACAGGGACCGGGGAGCTGTTTTTT
TRBD2	TRBV12-3/TRBV12-4	TRBJ2-1	-	CASSFLRAGSYNEQFF	TGTGCCAGCAGTTTTCTCCGAGCGGGATCCTACAATGAGCAGTTCTTC
-	TRBV7-9	TRBJ1-1	few	CASSFQGQTTEAFF	TGTGCCAGCAGCTTTCAAGGGCAGACCACTGAAGCTTTCTTT
-	TRBV20-1	TRBJ1-5	-	CSARVGATDLNQPQHF	TGCAGTGCTAGAGTGGGGGCCACCGACCTCAATCAGCCCCAGCATTTT
-	TRBV29-1	TRBJ1-1	many	CSVNRQLEAFF	TGCAGCGTGAATCGGCAGCTTGAAGCTTTCTTT
-	TRBV3-1	TRBJ1-1	-	CASSPLGNTEAFF	TGTGCCAGCAGCCCCTTAGGGAACACTGAAGCTTTCTTT
TRBD2	TRBV28	TRBJ2-1	few	CASSFSPWQTGLGGTYNEQFF	TGTGCCAGCAGTTTCTCCCCTTGGCAGACGGGACTAGGAGGTACATACAATGAGCAGTTCTTC
TRBD1	TRBV15	TRBJ1-1	-	CATSQTGDTEAFF	TGTGCCACCAGCCAGACAGGGGACACTGAAGCTTTCTTT
-	TRBV7-6	TRBJ2-1	few	CASSLGVEEGLINEQFF	TGTGCCAGCAGCTTGGGAGTAGAAGAAGGGTTAATCAATGAGCAGTTCTTC
TRBD1	TRBV29-1	TRBJ2-7	-	CSAKDREFPYEQYF	TGCAGCGCTAAAGACAGGGAGTTCCCTTACGAGCAGTACTTC
-	TRBV24-1	TRBJ1-2	few	CATMYSDPLANYGYTF	TGTGCCACCATGTATTCTGACCCCTTGGCTAACTATGGCTACACCTTC
-	TRBV4-2	TRBJ2-1	-	CASSQVPGRSSSYNEQFF	TGTGCCAGCAGCCAAGTTCCCGGACGGTCGAGCTCCTACAATGAGCAGTTCTTC
-	TRBV20-1	TRBJ2-7	-	CSALRDIFTYEQYF	TGCAGTGCCCTCCGGGACATTTTTACCTACGAGCAGTACTTC